This T cell receptor beta chain was identified during a study of blood T cell repertoires in COVID-19. Germline CDR1 is LNHDA and CDR2 is SQIVND (reference sequence). V was shortened by 5 bases and J by 0 bases, with 20 bases between the two germline ends. The CDR3 spans 18 residues. Some clones are missing from TCRdb's copy, which holds only in-frame ones; the method was immunoSEQ multiplex PCR. The sample lists 130,000 or so clones; about 87% were seen once. The sequence came from a man in his sixties with active or convalescent COVID-19. Sequenced input: peripheral blood. The chain carries TRBV19 and TRBJ1-5, with D hard to call. The chain's CDR3 is CASSWSLIGLNSNQPQHF. The CDR3 DNA reads TGTGCCAGTAGTTGGTCCCTTATTGGGCTGAATAGCAATCAGCCCCAGCATTTT.